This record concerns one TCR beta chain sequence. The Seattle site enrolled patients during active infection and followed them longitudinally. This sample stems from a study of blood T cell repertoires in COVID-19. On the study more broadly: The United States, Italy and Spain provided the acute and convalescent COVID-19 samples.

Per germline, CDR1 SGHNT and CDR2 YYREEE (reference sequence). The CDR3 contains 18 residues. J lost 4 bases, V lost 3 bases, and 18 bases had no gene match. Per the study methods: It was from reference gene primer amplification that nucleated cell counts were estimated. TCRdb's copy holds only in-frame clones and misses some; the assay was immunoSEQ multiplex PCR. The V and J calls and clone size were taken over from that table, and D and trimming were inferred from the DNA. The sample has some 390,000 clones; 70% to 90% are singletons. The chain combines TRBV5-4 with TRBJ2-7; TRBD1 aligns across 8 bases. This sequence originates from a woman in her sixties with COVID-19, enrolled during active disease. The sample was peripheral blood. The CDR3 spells CASSWGGGQGVNWYEQYF. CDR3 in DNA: TGTGCCAGCAGCTGGGGCGGCGGACAGGGCGTAAATTGGTACGAGCAGTACTTC.